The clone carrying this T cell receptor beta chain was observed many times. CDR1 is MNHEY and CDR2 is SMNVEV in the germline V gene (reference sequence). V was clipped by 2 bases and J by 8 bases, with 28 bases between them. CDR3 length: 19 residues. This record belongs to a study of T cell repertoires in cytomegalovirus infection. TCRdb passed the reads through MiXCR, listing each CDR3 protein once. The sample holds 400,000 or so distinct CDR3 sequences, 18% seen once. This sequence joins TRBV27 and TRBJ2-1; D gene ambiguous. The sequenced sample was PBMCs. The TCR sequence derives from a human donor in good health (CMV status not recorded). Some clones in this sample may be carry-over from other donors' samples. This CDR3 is CASSLTPPSLVGHRDEQFF. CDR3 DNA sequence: TGTGCCAGCAGTTTAACCCCGCCATCTCTAGTGGGCCACCGGGATGAGCAGTTCTTC.